This T cell receptor (beta chain) was observed in a study of T cells in tumors after PD-1 blockade. Study summary: Patients had no prior checkpoint blockade, systemic immunosuppressants, or anti-cancer therapy within 4 weeks. During anti-PD-1 treatment, some patients continued daily vismodegib 150 mg.

Details on this clone: At one of its ends the junction is not consistent with the germline gene, which may arise from a read error.

The assay was immunoSEQ multiplex PCR, and TCRdb's table has in-frame clones only and misses some. This repertoire shows tens of thousands of clones, approximately 79% found once; its top ten account for approximately 4.5%. The input for sequencing was PBMCs, taken after anti-PD-1 treatment. The clonotype was recovered from a human donor with basal cell carcinoma.

The CDR3 DNA sequence: TGTGCCAGCAGCCCCTCCGGGGGGGCCTCGGTGCGGGTCTTC. It codes for CASSPSGGASVRVF. V usage is TRBV7-6 and J usage is TRBJ2-1; TRBD2 agrees at 8 bases. CDR3 length: 14 amino acids. CDR1 is SGHVS and CDR2 is FNYEAQ in the germline V gene. Looking up the rest from reference TRBV7-6 and TRBJ2-1 gives the full variable domain: GAGVSQSPRYKVTKRGQDVALRCDPISGHVSLYWYRQALGQGPEFLTYFNYEAQQDKSGLPNDRFSAERPEGSISTLTIQRTEQRDSAMYRCASSPSGGASVRVFGPGTRLTVL.